One and the same sample provided the 9 T cell receptor beta chains below, sequenced in a study of cytomegalovirus exposure and HLA in healthy donors. Both 60 Vbeta primers and 13 Jbeta primers went into the PCR. Sequenced by immunoSEQ multiplex PCR; TCRdb stores in-frame clones only, minus some. The sample has about 110,000 clones, about 75% seen once. The sequenced sample consisted of PBMCs. The receptors were gathered from a male donor in good health and CMV-seropositive.

V gene TRBV7-8 combines with J gene TRBJ2-7; TRBD2 is a possible D gene (6 bases). CDR1 is SGHVS, CDR2 FQNEAQ, per germline. The germline V and J ends were trimmed by 1 base and 7 bases, with 14 bases remaining between them. The CDR3 spans 14 residues. The CDR3 protein is CASSLGLGLWEQYF. CDR3 sequence (DNA): TGTGCCAGCAGCTTAGGACTAGGATTGTGGGAGCAGTACTTC. The full variable domain, completed using reference TRBV7-8 and TRBJ2-7, is GAGVSQSPRYKVAKRGQDVALRCDPISGHVSLFWYQQALGQGPEFLTYFQNEAQLDKSGLPSDRFFAERPEGSVSTLKIQRTQQEDSAVYLCASSLGLGLWEQYFGPGTRLTVT.

The V call is TRBV15, the J call TRBJ1-1, with D possibly being TRBD1 (5 bases). The V end lost 0 bases, the J end lost 10 bases, and 15 bases lay between the germline ends. CDR3 size: 14 residues. CDR1 and CDR2 (germline): LNHNV, YYDKDF (reference sequence). The CDR3 bases are TGTGCCACCAGCAGAGAGGGGGGTAGCTCTAGAGCTTTCTTT. Encoded protein: CATSREGGSSRAFF.

The chain has TRBV7-3 and TRBJ2-1; 11 bases are shared with TRBD2. Unmatched junction bases numbered 5, after V lost 3 bases and J lost 10 bases. CDR1 and CDR2 from the germline V gene are SGHTA and FQGTGA. The CDR3 sequence is 14 residues long. The CDR3 is CASSFTSGGWEQFF. The CDR3 DNA reads as TGTGCCAGCAGCTTTACTAGCGGGGGTTGGGAGCAGTTCTTC.

This clone was picked up a small number of times. The rearrangement uses TRBV28 and TRBJ2-5; the match to TRBD1 covers 8 bases. Germline assignment: CDR1 MDHEN and CDR2 SYDVKM. Trimming at V came to 6 bases and at J to 5 bases, leaving 14 bases not matched to a gene. This CDR3 contains 16 residues. The CDR3 loop reads CASRMGDRGFQETQYF. The CDR3 DNA follows: TGTGCCAGCAGAATGGGTGACAGGGGCTTTCAGGAGACCCAGTACTTC.

The V and J genes are TRBV5-1 and TRBJ2-1; 8 bases match TRBD2. The V gene end was trimmed by 1 base and the J gene end by 7 bases; junction bases not matched to a gene: 7. The CDR3 loop spans 15 amino acids. The germline CDR1 and CDR2 sequences are SGHRS and YFSETQ. In DNA form, the CDR3 reads TGCGCCAGCAGCTTGTTGACGGGAGGGGGGAATGAGCAGTTCTTC. Its protein is CASSLLTGGGNEQFF.

The chain combines TRBV6-4 with TRBJ1-1, with D uncertain. This CDR3 is 13 amino acids long. Germline CDR1 reads MRHNA; CDR2 reads SNTAGT. Between the trimmed V and J ends, which lost 6 bases and 1 base, there was a span of 9 bases. CDR3 in amino acids: CASSYTANTEAFF. CDR3 nucleotide sequence: TGTGCCAGCAGCTACACAGCGAACACTGAAGCTTTCTTT.

This clone has a single count. The CDR3 reads CASSQDGAGVGTEAFF. For the CDR3, the DNA is TGTGCCAGCAGCCAAGATGGGGCAGGGGTGGGGACTGAAGCTTTCTTT. This chain links TRBV4-2 with TRBJ1-1; the D gene is possibly TRBD1 (6 bases). Germline CDR1 LGHNA, CDR2 YNFKEQ. The V end was cut by 0 bases, the J end by 5 bases, with 16 bases between. CDR3 size: 16 residues.

The chain carries TRBV4-2 and TRBJ2-2; 7 nucleotides match TRBD1. CDR3 length equals 16 residues. In germline, CDR1 is LGHNA, CDR2 YNFKEQ. V lost 0 bases and J lost 4; bases outside the gene matches: 5. The CDR3 sequence: CASSQDLAGGTGELFF. Written as DNA, the CDR3 is TGTGCCAGCAGCCAAGATTTGGCAGGGGGCACCGGGGAGCTGTTTTTT.

This clone was recorded only once. The rearrangement uses TRBV7-3 and TRBJ2-2; the match to TRBD2 covers 7 bases. The CDR3 runs 16 residues. The junction had 13 bases not matched to a gene; V was cut back by 5 bases and J by 7 bases. In germline, CDR1 is SGHTA, CDR2 FQGTGA. The CDR3 coding sequence is TGTGCCAGCAGCCTCACCGGACTAGTCGCGGGCGGGGAGCTGTTTTTT. Translation gives CASSLTGLVAGGELFF. Supplemented by reference TRBV7-3 and TRBJ2-2, the full variable domain reads GAGVSQTPSNKVTEKGKYVELRCDPISGHTALYWYRQSLGQGPEFLIYFQGTGAADDSGLPNDRFFAVRPEGSVSTLKIQRTERGDSAVYLCASSLTGLVAGGELFFGEGSRLTVL.